This T cell receptor (beta chain) was sequenced for a study of blood T cells in healthy people across ages. Findings and caveats of the study: Age brought a roughly linear fall in TCR beta diversity measured per million T cells.

The CDR3 is 14 amino acids. Trimming removed 3 bases from V and 11 bases from J, with 16 bases in between. CDR1 is MNHEY and CDR2 is SMNVEV in the germline V gene (reference sequence). A J-beta primer mix and a sample-barcoded 5' primer were used in a second PCR of about 7 to 12 cycles. Via MiXCR, TCRdb re-called the 5' RACE reads, giving one row per CDR3 protein. The sample lists about 730,000 distinct CDR3 sequences, 35% to 45% occurring once. Worth noting for this clonotype: Its antigen is still unknown.

Sequencing was done on a sample of blood. This sequence originates from a woman aged 55-75 years in good health. The V gene is TRBV27, the J gene TRBJ1-4; weak D call: TRBD1 (6 bases). CDR3 protein: CASSLQQGSWKLFF. CDR3 nucleotide sequence: TGTGCCAGCAGTTTGCAGCAGGGGAGTTGGAAACTGTTTTTT.